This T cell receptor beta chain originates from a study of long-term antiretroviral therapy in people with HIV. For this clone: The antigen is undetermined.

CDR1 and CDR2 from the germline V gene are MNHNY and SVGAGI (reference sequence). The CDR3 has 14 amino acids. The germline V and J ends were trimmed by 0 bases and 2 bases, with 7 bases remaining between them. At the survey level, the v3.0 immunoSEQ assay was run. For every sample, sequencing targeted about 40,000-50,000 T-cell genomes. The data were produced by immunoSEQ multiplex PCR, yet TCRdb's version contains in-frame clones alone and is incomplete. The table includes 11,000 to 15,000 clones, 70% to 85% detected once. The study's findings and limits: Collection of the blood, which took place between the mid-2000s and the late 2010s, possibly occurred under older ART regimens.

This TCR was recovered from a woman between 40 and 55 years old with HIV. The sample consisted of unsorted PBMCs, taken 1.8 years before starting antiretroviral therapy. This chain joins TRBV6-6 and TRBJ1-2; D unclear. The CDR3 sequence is CASSYSTGNYGYTF. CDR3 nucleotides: TGTGCCAGCAGTTACTCGACGGGAAACTATGGCTACACCTTC.